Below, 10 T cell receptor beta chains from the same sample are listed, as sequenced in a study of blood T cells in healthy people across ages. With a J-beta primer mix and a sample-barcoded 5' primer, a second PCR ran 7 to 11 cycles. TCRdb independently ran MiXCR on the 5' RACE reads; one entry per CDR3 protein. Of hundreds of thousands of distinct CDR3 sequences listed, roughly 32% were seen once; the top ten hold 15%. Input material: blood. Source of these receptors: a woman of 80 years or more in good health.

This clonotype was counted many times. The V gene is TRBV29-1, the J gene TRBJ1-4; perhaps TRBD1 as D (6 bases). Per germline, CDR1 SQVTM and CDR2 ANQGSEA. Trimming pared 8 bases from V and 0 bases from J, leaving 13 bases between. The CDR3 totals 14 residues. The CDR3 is CSFSRDTTNEKLFF. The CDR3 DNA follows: TGCAGCTTTTCCCGGGACACAACTAATGAAAAACTGTTTTTT.

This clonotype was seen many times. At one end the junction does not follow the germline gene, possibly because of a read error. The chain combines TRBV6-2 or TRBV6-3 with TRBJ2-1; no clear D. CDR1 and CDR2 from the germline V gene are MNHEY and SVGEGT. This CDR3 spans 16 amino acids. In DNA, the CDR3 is TGTGCCAGCAGTCACTCAGCCTCTAGCTCCTACAATGAGCAGTTCTTC. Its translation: CASSHSASSSYNEQFF.

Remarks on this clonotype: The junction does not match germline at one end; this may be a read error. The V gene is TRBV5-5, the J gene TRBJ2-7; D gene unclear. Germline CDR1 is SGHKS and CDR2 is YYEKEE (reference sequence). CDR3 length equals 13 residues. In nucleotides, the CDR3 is TGTGCCTGCAGCCTCGGCCCCCGAGATGAGCAGTACTTC. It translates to CACSLGPRDEQYF.

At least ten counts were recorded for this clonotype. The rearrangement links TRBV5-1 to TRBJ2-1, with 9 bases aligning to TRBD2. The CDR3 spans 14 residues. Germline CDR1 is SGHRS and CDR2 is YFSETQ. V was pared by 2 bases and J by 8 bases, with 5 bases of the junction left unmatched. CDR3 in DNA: TGCGCCAGCAGCTTCGGCGGGGGGGGCGATGAGCAGTTCTTC. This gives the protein CASSFGGGGDEQFF.

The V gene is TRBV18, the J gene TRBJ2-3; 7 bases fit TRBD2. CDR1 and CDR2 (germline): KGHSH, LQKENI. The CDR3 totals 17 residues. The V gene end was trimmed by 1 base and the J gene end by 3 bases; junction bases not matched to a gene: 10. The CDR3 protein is CASSPLTSRAGTDTQYF. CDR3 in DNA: TGTGCCAGCTCACCACTGACTAGCAGGGCCGGGACAGATACGCAGTATTTT.

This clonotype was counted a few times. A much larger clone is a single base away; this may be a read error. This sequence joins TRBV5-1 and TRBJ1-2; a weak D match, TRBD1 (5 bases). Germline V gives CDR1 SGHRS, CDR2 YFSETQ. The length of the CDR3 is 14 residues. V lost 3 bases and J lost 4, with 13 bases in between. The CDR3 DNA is TGCGCCAGCAGCTGGGGGAGGGCCGCCTATGGCTACACCTTC. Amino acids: CASSWGRAAYGYTF. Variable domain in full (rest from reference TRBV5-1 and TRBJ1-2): KAGVTQTPRYLIKTRGQQVTLSCSPISGHRSVSWYQQTPGQGLQFLFEYFSETQRNKGNFPGRFSGRQFSNSRSEMNVSTLELGDSALYLCASSWGRAAYGYTFGSGTRLTVV.

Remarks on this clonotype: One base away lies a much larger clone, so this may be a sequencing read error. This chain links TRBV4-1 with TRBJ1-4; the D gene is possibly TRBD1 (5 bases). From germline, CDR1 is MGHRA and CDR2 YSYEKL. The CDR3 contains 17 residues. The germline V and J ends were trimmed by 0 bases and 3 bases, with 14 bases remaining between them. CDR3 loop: CASSQDGYGTANEKLFF. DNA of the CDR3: TGCGCCAGCAGCCAAGACGGGTACGGGACGGCTAATGAAAAACTGTTTTTT.

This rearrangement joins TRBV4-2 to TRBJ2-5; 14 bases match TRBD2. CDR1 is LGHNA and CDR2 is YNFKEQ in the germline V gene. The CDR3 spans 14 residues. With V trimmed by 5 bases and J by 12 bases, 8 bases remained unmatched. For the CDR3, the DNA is TGTGCCAGCAGCTTTGGGACTAGCGGGGGCGGAAAGTACTTC. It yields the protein CASSFGTSGGGKYF.

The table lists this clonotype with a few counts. The CDR3 region has the DNA TGTGCCAGCAGCCAAGCTACGGGTATCTATGGCTACACCTTC. This sequence encodes CASSQATGIYGYTF. The chain has TRBV14 and TRBJ1-2; D is uncertain. This CDR3 comprises 14 residues. V gave up 1 base and J gave up 4 bases, with 10 bases separating them. Per germline, CDR1 SGHDN and CDR2 FVKESK.

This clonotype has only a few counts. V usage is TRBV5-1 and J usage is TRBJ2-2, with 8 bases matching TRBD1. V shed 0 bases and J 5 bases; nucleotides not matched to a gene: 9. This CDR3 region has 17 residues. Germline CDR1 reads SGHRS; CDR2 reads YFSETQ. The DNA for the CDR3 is TGCGCCAGCAGCTTGGAGCCTTGGACAGGGAAAACCGGGGAGCTGTTTTTT. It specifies CASSLEPWTGKTGELFF.